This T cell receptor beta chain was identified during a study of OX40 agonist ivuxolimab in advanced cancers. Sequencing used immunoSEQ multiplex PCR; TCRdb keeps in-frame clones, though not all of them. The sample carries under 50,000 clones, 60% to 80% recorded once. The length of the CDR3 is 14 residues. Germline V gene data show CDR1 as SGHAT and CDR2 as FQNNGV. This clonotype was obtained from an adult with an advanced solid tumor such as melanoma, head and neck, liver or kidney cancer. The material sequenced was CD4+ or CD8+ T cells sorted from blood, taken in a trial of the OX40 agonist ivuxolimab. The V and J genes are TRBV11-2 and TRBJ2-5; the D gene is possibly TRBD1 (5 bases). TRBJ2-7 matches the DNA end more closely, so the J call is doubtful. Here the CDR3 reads CASSSLRAPYEQYF. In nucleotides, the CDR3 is TGTGCCAGCAGCTCCCTCAGGGCGCCCTACGAGCAGTACTTC.